These T cell receptor beta chains were read from a single sample in a study of early T cells in non-severe SARS-CoV-2 infection. TCRdb processed the 5' RACE reads anew with MiXCR; each CDR3 protein has one entry. Here the sample spans tens of thousands of distinct CDR3 sequences, about 6.5% being singletons. The sample here was whole blood, taken at baseline. The receptor set was obtained from an adult who was a healthcare worker with PCR-confirmed SARS-CoV-2 infection or an uninfected control (not recorded which). CDR3s include the opening cysteine and the closing phenylalanine or tryptophan. The D gene is left open where the match is weak. Part of the rows lack a size; the others show once, few, many or a class for expanded clones.

V	size	J	D	DNA	CDR3
TRBV7-9	.	TRBJ2-3	.	TGTGCCAGCAGCTTAGACAATACGCAGTATTTT	CASSLDNTQYF
TRBV6-5	many	TRBJ1-6	.	TGTGCCAGCAGTTATTCCTGGCTGAGCTCCTATAATTCACCCCTCCACTTT	CASSYSWLSSYNSPLHF
TRBV7-8	many	TRBJ2-7	.	TGTGCCAGCAGCTTATCACGGCCACGGTACGAGCAGTACTTC	CASSLSRPRYEQYF
TRBV11-2	few	TRBJ2-1	TRBD1	TGTGCCAGCAGCTTTAGACAGGGGGACGGCAATGAGCAGTTCTTC	CASSFRQGDGNEQFF
TRBV5-1	many	TRBJ1-5	.	TGCGCCAGCAGCTTGAGCGGGGCCTCCGGTCAGCCCCAGCATTTT	CASSLSGASGQPQHF
TRBV12-3/TRBV12-4	.	TRBJ2-1	.	TGTGCCAGCAGGGTGGGGCCTTTTGGCTCCTACAATGAGCAGTTCTTC	CASRVGPFGSYNEQFF
TRBV18	.	TRBJ1-2	.	TGTGCCAGCTCACCGCCGGGCGCGAAGGGCTATGGCTACACCTTC	CASSPPGAKGYGYTF
TRBV7-2	.	TRBJ2-5	TRBD1	TGTGCCAGCAGCTCGGGACAGCAAGAGACCCAGTACTTC	CASSSGQQETQYF
TRBV13	.	TRBJ1-1	TRBD1	TGTGCCAGCAGCTTGGGGGGACAGGGTCGATGGAACACTGAAGCTTTCTTT	CASSLGGQGRWNTEAFF
TRBV29-1	few	TRBJ2-5	.	TGCAGCGCCGGAGGGGAGACCCAGTACTTC	CSAGGETQYF
TRBV6-5	many	TRBJ2-5	.	TGTGCCAGCACCCCTCCGGGGAGGGAGACCCAGTACTTC	CASTPPGRETQYF
TRBV3-1	.	TRBJ1-5	.	TGTGCCAGCAGCCAAGCCCCAGGGGCTCATCAGCCCCAGCATTTT	CASSQAPGAHQPQHF
TRBV6-2/TRBV6-3	.	TRBJ1-5	.	TGTGCCAGCAGTTACTTTTCACGGGGGGCGAGCAATCAGCCCCAGCATTTT	CASSYFSRGASNQPQHF
TRBV20-1	medium-sized	TRBJ1-6	.	TGCAGTGCTAGAGATCTCTTGGGTGGAGGGTATAATTCACCCCTCCACTTT	CSARDLLGGGYNSPLHF
TRBV5-6	few	TRBJ1-5	.	TGTGCCAGCAGTAAACAAGGACTGATCAATCAGCCCCAGCATTTT	CASSKQGLINQPQHF
TRBV20-1	many	TRBJ1-2	.	TGCAGTGCTAGAGACCAGGGGCGGGTTAATAACTATGGCTACACCTTC	CSARDQGRVNNYGYTF
TRBV30	.	TRBJ2-3	.	TGTGCCTGGAGTGCAAGCGGGCCCACAGATACGCAGTATTTT	CAWSASGPTDTQYF
TRBV3-1	.	TRBJ1-1	TRBD1	TGTGCCAGCAGCCAAGCAAGGGGGCCCACTGAAGCTTTCTTT	CASSQARGPTEAFF
TRBV7-3	few	TRBJ1-1	.	TGTGCCAGCAGCTTAAGGGGGAACCTGGGGGCTTTCTTT	CASSLRGNLGAFF
TRBV7-2	.	TRBJ2-5	.	TGTGCCAGCAGCTACCGTCAGGGGCAAGAGACCCAGTACTTC	CASSYRQGQETQYF